Listed below are T cell receptor beta chains from one sample, sequenced in a study of early T cells in non-severe SARS-CoV-2 infection. TCRdb re-derived calls from the 5' RACE reads in MiXCR, one entry per CDR3 protein. The sample shows some 49,000 distinct CDR3 sequences, about 4.2% of them seen only once. Sequenced input: whole blood. These receptors were obtained from an adult who was a healthcare worker with PCR-confirmed SARS-CoV-2 infection or an uninfected control (not recorded which). The conserved cysteine and the conserved F or W are not part of the CDR3 here.

v_call	j_call	cdr3_aa
TRBV10-3	TRBJ2-2	AIVGYPNTGELF
TRBV11-2	TRBJ2-7	ASSLDPGASGHEQY
TRBV7-6	TRBJ1-1	ASHGTAMNTEAF
TRBV6-5	TRBJ1-4	ASSYSRDRELF
TRBV5-4	TRBJ1-5	ASSLSRTASNQPQH
TRBV12-3/TRBV12-4	TRBJ2-7	ASSTNRGSGEQY
TRBV7-9	TRBJ1-5	ASSLDQVDQPQH
TRBV6-1	TRBJ2-1	ASSEFPSGGVRDEQF
TRBV6-2/TRBV6-3	TRBJ2-1	ASRTGTSVGSLF
TRBV15	TRBJ2-1	ATSSMGLAGEVRF
TRBV3-1	TRBJ1-4	ASSRMGEKLF
TRBV7-9	TRBJ1-6	ASSTGTGLNSPLH
TRBV6-5	TRBJ2-2	ATTGDTGELF
TRBV29-1	TRBJ1-2	SVEGLLSYGYT
TRBV2	TRBJ1-2	ASSDDRGHLRIYGYT
TRBV4-2	TRBJ1-1	ASSFPRQNTEAF
TRBV5-1	TRBJ2-3	ASSLGLAGRTDTQY
TRBV20-1	TRBJ1-5	SATRSNQPQH
TRBV21-1	TRBJ1-1	ASSKSGTGNDTEAF
TRBV4-3	TRBJ2-6	ASSQDVGAGANVLT
TRBV7-2	TRBJ2-3	ASSPDRSTDTQY
TRBV19	TRBJ2-1	ASSIGLALSYNEQF
TRBV2	TRBJ2-6	ASREGPGALGANVLT
TRBV4-2	TRBJ1-1	ASSQARVNTEAF
TRBV19	TRBJ2-7	ASSKGQGFGEQY
TRBV29-1	TRBJ1-1	SVEDPGEAF
TRBV20-1	TRBJ2-5	SAGGGQGMSQETQY
TRBV4-3	TRBJ2-3	ASSQDPLGAGDTQY
TRBV20-1	TRBJ2-7	SASGTGDEQY
TRBV7-6	TRBJ1-1	ASSFNSRPTEAF
TRBV24-1	TRBJ2-6	ATGSGTGANVLT
TRBV6-2/TRBV6-3	TRBJ2-1	ASRSTSFSEQF
TRBV25-1	TRBJ2-1	ASSDGYTSDEQF
TRBV11-2	TRBJ2-1	ASSRFTGTGSYNEQF
TRBV5-4	TRBJ2-2	ASSRTGQGVTGELF
TRBV5-5	TRBJ1-1	ASSPTTGTLNTEAF
TRBV5-4	TRBJ2-5	ASSLVSQQTQY
TRBV6-1	TRBJ1-5	ASSELGVGQPQH
TRBV30	TRBJ2-5	AWRDQSLQETQY
TRBV2	TRBJ1-1	ASSEGSRGTEAF